This TCR beta chain was observed in a study of T cells in women clearing cervical HPV infection. The study's findings and limits: CIN3+ cases had significantly higher TCR repertoire richness than controls, but evenness did not differ.

Method: immunoSEQ multiplex PCR; TCRdb's copy keeps in-frame clones and lacks some. The sample holds about 26,000 clones. A word on this clone: Its antigen is currently unknown. Sequencing ends 3 residues short of the CDR3 end; the germline J gene provides the rest.

The V and J ends lost 6 bases and 5 bases, in that order; junction bases with no gene match: 13. Germline CDR1 and CDR2: SGHNT and YYREEE (reference sequence). This CDR3 contains 16 residues. The clonotype comes from a woman aged 18-70 years with a cervical HPV16 infection that either progressed to CIN3+ or cleared (not recorded which). V is TRBV5-4 and J is TRBJ2-3; 9 nucleotides agree with TRBD2. The sequenced sample was blood buffy coat. The sequenced CDR3 bases are TGTGCCAGCACCCGAGCGGGAGGTCATCCCGGAGATACG. Translated, it gives CASTRAGGHPGDT. The entire CDR3 is CASTRAGGHPGDTQYF.